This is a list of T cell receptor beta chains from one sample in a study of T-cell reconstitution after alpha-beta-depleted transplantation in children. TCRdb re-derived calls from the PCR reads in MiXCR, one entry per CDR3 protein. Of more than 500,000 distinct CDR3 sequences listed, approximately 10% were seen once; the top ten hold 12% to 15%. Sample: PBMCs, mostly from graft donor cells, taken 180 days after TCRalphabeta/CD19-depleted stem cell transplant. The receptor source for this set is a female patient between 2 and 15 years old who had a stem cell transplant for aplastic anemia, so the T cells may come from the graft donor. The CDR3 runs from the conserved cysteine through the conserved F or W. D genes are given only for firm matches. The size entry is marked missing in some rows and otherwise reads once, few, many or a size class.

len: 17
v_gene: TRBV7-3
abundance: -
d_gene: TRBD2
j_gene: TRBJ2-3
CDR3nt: TGTGCCAGCAGCTTAAGAACTAGCGGGGGGCCAGGGGATACGCAGTATTTT
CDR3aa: CASSLRTSGGPGDTQYF

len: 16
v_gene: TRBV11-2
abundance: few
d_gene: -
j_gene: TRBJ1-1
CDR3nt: TGTGCCAGCAGCTTAGATTTAATTAGTCGGAACACTGAAGCTTTCTTT
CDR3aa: CASSLDLISRNTEAFF

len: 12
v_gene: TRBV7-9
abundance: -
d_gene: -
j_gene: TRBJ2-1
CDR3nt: TGTGCCAGCAGCTCCAGGGTCTTTGAGCAGTTCTTC
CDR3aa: CASSSRVFEQFF

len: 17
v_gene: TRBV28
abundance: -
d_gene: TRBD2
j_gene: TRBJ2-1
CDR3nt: TGTGCCAGTAGGTCCGTCGCGGGACTAGGCTCCTACAATGAGCAGTTCTTC
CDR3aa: CASRSVAGLGSYNEQFF

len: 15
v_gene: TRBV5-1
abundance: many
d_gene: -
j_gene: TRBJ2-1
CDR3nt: TGCGCCAGCAGGGAAAGCGGCACATCCTACAATGAGCAGTTCTTC
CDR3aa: CASRESGTSYNEQFF

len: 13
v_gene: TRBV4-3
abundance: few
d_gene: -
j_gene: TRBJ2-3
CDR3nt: TGCGCCAGCAGCCAAACTTTGGGAGAAACGCAGTATTTT
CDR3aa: CASSQTLGETQYF

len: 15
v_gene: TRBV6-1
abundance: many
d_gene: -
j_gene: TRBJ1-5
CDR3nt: TGTGCCAGCAGAGCACGACAGTCGGCGGGTCAGCCCCAGCATTTT
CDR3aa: CASRARQSAGQPQHF

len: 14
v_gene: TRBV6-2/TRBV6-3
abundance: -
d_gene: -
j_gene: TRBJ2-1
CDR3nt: TGTGCCAGCAGGAATAACTGGGCGTACAATGAGCAGTTCTTC
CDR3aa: CASRNNWAYNEQFF

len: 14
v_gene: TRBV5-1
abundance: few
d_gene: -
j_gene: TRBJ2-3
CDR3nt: TGCGCCAGCAGCTTGGAGATCGCTGGAGATACGCAGTATTTT
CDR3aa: CASSLEIAGDTQYF

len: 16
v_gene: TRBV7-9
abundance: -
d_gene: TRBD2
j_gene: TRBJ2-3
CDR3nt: TGTGCCAGCAGCTTCACGGCGGGAGGGCCCACAGATACGCAGTATTTT
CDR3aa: CASSFTAGGPTDTQYF

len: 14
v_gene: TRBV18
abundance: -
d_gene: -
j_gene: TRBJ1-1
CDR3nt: TGTGCCAGCTCACCATTCACAACAGACACTGAAGCTTTCTTT
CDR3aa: CASSPFTTDTEAFF

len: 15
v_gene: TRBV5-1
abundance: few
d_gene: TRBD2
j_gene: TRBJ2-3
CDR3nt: TGCGCCAGCAACTCCGTGGGGGGGAGCACAGATACGCAGTATTTT
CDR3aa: CASNSVGGSTDTQYF

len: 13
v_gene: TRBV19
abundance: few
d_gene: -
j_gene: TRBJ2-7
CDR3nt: TGTGCCAGTAGTGCCGACAGATCCTACGAGCAGTACTTC
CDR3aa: CASSADRSYEQYF

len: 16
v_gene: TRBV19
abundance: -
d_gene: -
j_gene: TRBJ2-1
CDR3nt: TGTGCCAGTAGTTCCCCCGGGGGGCGCACATTCGATGAGCAGTTCTTC
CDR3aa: CASSSPGGRTFDEQFF

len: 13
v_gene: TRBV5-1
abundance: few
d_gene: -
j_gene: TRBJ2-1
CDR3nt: TGCGCCAGCAGCGACGAGAGGGGCAATGAGCAGTTCTTC
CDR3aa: CASSDERGNEQFF

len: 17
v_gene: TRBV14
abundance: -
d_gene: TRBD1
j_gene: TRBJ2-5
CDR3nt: TGTGCCAGCAGCCAAGAGATCACAGGGGGTTGGCGAGAGACCCAGTACTTC
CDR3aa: CASSQEITGGWRETQYF

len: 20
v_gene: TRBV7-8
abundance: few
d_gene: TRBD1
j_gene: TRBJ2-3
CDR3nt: TGTGCCAGCAGCTTATCCCGGTGGGGACAGGGGGCGAGAGGCACAGATACGCAGTATTTT
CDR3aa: CASSLSRWGQGARGTDTQYF

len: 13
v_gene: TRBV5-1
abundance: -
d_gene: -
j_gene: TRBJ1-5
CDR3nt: TGCGCCAGCAGCTGGGAGGGAGGACAGCCCCAGCATTTT
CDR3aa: CASSWEGGQPQHF

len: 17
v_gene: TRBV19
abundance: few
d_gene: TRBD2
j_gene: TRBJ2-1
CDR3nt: TGTGCCAGTAGTATCTACTCTAGCGGGAGGGCCTACAATGAGCAGTTCTTC
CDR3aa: CASSIYSSGRAYNEQFF

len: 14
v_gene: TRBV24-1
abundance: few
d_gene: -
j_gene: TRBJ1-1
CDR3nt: TGTGCCACCAGTGATTCCCGGGTCCCTACTGAAGCTTTCTTT
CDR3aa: CATSDSRVPTEAFF

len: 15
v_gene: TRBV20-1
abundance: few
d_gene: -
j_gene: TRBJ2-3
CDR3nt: TGCAGTGCTATGAGTGGAAGGGGCTTGACAGATACGCAGTATTTT
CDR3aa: CSAMSGRGLTDTQYF

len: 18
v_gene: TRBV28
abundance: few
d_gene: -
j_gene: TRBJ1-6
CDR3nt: TGTGCCAGCAGTTTGAGGTGGGAACTAAGCTCCTATAATTCACCCCTCCACTTT
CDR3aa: CASSLRWELSSYNSPLHF

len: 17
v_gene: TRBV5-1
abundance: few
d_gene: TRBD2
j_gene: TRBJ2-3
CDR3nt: TGCGCCAGCAGCCGCCGGACTAGCGCAGTTAGCACAGATACGCAGTATTTT
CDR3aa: CASSRRTSAVSTDTQYF

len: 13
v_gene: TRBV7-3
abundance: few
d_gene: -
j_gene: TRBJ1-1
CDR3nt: TGTGCCAGCAGCTCAAATTTGAACACTGAAGCTTTCTTT
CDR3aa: CASSSNLNTEAFF

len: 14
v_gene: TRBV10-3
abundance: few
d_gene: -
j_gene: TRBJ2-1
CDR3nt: TGTGCCATCACCAAAACCGAAAATCATAATGAGCAGTTCTTC
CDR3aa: CAITKTENHNEQFF

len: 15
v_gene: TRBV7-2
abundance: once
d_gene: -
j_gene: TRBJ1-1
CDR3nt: TGTGCCAGCAGCCCTTGGACAGAGAAGAACACTGACGCTTTCTTT
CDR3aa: CASSPWTEKNTDAFF

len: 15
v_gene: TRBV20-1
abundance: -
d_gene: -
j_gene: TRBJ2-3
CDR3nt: TGCAGTGCTTCTTGGGACCCCCGAGCGACAGATACGCAGTATTTT
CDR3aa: CSASWDPRATDTQYF

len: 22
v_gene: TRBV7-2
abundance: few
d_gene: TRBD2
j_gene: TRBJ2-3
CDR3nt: TGTGCCAGCAGCTACTTTTACCCTAGCGGGAGGACACGTCAGGGGAGGGCGGATACGCAGTATTTT
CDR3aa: CASSYFYPSGRTRQGRADTQYF

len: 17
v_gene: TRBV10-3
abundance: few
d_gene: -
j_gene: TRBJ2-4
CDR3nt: TGTGCCATCAGTGATTCCCGACACCAGATCAGGGAAAACATTCAGTACTTC
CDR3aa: CAISDSRHQIRENIQYF

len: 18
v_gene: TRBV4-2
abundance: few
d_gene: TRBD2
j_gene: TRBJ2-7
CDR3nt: TGTGCCAGCAGCCAGGCGGGACTAGCGGGAGGAGGATCCTACGAGCAGTACTTC
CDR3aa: CASSQAGLAGGGSYEQYF

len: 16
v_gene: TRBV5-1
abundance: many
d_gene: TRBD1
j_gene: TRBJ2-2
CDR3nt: TGCGCCAGCAGAACAAAGACAGGGGAGAACACCGGGGAGCTGTTTTTT
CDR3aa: CASRTKTGENTGELFF

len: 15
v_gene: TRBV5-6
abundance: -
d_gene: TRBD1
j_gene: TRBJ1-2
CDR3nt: TGTGCCAGCAGCTCACTGGACAGGAGAGGAAATGGCTACACCTTC
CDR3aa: CASSSLDRRGNGYTF

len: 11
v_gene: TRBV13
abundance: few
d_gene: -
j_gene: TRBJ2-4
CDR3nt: TGTGCCAGCAGCGATCGAGCTATTCAGTACTTC
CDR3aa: CASSDRAIQYF